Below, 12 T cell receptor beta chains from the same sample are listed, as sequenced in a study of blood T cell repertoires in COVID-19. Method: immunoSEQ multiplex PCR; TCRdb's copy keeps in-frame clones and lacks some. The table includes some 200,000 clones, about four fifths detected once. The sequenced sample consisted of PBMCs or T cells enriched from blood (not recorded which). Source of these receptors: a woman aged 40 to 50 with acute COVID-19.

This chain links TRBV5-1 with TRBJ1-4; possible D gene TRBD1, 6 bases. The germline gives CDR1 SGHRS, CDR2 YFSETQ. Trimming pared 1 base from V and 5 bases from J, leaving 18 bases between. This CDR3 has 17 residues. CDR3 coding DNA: TGCGCCAGCAGCTTGCCCCTAGACAGGTCCGAGAATGAAAAACTGTTTTTT. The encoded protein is CASSLPLDRSENEKLFF.

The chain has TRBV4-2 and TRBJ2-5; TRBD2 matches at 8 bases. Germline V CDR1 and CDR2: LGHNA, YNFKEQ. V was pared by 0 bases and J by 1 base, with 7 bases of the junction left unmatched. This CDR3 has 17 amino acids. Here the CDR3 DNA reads TGTGCCAGCAGCCAAGATTCCGGGCTAGCGGGCCAAGAGACCCAGTACTTC. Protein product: CASSQDSGLAGQETQYF.

The CDR3 sequence is CAWRAGLNTGELFF. The CDR3 bases are TGTGCCTGGAGAGCTGGACTAAACACCGGGGAGCTGTTTTTT. The rearrangement joins TRBV30 to TRBJ2-2, with D tentatively TRBD2 (6 bases). CDR1 and CDR2 (germline): GTSNPN, SVGIG (reference sequence). The ends were cut back, 3 bases at V and 2 bases at J, with 10 bases in the middle. The CDR3 runs 14 residues.

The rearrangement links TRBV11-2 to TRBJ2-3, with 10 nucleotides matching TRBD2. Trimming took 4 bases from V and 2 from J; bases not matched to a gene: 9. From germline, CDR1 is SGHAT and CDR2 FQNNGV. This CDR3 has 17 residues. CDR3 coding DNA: TGTGCCAGCAGCTCAACCGCTAGCGGGGGAAACACAGATACGCAGTATTTT. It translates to CASSSTASGGNTDTQYF.

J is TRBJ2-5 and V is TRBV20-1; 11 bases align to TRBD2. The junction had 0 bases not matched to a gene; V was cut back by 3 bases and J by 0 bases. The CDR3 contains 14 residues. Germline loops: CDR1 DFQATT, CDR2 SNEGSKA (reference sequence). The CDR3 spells CSASSGRDQETQYF. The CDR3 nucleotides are TGCAGTGCTAGTAGCGGGAGGGACCAAGAGACCCAGTACTTC.

Here the CDR3 reads CASSARGYEQYF. In DNA, the CDR3 is TGTGCCAGCAGCGCACGCGGATACGAGCAGTACTTC. This chain connects TRBV11-2 to TRBJ2-7, with unresolved D. Germline assignment: CDR1 SGHAT and CDR2 FQNNGV. The V gene lost 5 bases and the J gene lost 4 bases, with 9 bases spanning the gap. There are 12 residues in the CDR3.

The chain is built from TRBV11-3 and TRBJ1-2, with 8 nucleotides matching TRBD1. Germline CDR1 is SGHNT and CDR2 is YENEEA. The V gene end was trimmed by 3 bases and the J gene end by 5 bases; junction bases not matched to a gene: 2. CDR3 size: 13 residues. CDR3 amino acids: CASSLTGEYGYTF. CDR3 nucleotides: TGTGCCAGCAGCTTGACAGGGGAATATGGCTACACCTTC. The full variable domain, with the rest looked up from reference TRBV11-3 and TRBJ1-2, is EAGVVQSPRYKIIEKKQPVAFWCNPISGHNTLYWYLQNLGQGPELLIRYENEEAVDDSQLPKDRFSAERLKGVDSTLKIQPAELGDSAVYLCASSLTGEYGYTFGSGTRLTVV.

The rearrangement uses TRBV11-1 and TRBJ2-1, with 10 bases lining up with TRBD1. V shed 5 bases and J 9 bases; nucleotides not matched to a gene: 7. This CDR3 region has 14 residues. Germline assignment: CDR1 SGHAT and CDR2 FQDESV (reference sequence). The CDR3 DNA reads TGTGCCAGCAGCCAGGGACAGGGGAGGAGTGAGCAGTTCTTC. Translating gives CASSQGQGRSEQFF.

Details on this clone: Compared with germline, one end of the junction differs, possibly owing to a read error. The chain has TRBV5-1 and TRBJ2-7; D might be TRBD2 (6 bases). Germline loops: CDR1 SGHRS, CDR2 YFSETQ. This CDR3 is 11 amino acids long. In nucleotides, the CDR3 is TGCGCCAGCAGCTTGAGGGACTCAACTATCTTC. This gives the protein CASSLRDSTIF.

CDR3 sequence reads: CASSPGTATEAFF. Written as DNA, the CDR3 is TGTGCCAGCAGCCCCGGGACAGCTACCGAAGCTTTCTTT. This sequence joins TRBV6-5 and TRBJ1-1; 7 bases match TRBD1. J was trimmed by 8 bases and V by 6 bases; bases with no gene match: 9. Germline assignment: CDR1 MNHEY and CDR2 SVGAGI. This CDR3 comprises 13 residues.

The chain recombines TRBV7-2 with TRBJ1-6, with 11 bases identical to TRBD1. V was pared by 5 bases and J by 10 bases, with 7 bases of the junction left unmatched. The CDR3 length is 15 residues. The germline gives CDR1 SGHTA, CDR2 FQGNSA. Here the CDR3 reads CASSPGQGARSPLHF. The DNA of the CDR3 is TGTGCCAGCAGCCCCGGACAGGGGGCGCGGTCACCCCTCCACTTT.

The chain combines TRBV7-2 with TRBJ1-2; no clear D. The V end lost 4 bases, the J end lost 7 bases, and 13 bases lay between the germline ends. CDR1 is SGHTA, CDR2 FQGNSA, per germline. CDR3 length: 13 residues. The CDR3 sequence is CASSSRQAGGYTF. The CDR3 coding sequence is TGTGCCAGCAGCTCAAGGCAGGCGGGTGGCTACACCTTC.